This is a list of T cell receptor beta chains from one sample in a study of OX40 agonist ivuxolimab in advanced cancers. TCRdb keeps only in-frame clones here, not all; method: immunoSEQ multiplex PCR. The sample gives approximately 45,000 clones, 85% to 95% of which show up once; around 10% is in the top ten. Sequencing used CD4+ or CD8+ T cells sorted from blood, obtained in a trial of the OX40 agonist ivuxolimab. The receptors were sampled from an adult with an advanced solid tumor such as melanoma, head and neck, liver or kidney cancer. Each CDR3 is given with its conserved first and last residue. A D gene is named only where the DNA matches it firmly. Expanded clones are given a class, and other clones once, few, many or no size at all.

j_call,d_call,clone_size,v_call,cdr3_nt,cdr3_aa
TRBJ1-1,NA,once,TRBV6-1,TGTGCCAGCAGGGACACAATGAACACTGAAGCTTTCTTT,CASRDTMNTEAFF
TRBJ2-4,NA,once,TRBV19,TGTGCCAGTAGTAAGGGTGCCAAAAACATTCAGTACTTC,CASSKGAKNIQYF
TRBJ2-3,NA,NA,TRBV19,TGTGCCAGTAGTAGGGCGGTAGGGGCACATACGCAGTATTTT,CASSRAVGAHTQYF
TRBJ2-5,TRBD2,NA,TRBV4-3,TGCGCCAGCAGCCACGGCTTGGCGGGAGGAGAGACCCAGTACTTC,CASSHGLAGGETQYF
TRBJ2-7,NA,NA,TRBV7-2,TGTGCCAGCAGCCCCCATTTCTACGAGCAGTACTTC,CASSPHFYEQYF
TRBJ2-7,NA,NA,TRBV9,TGTGCCAGCAGCCGGGGGCCCGATCAGCAGTACTTC,CASSRGPDQQYF
TRBJ1-3,NA,NA,TRBV19,TGTGCCAGTAGTATATCCTCAATGCGCTCTGGAAACACCATATATTTT,CASSISSMRSGNTIYF
TRBJ2-2,TRBD1,NA,TRBV7-9,TGTGCCAGCAGCCGACAGGGGGCAAACGGGGAGCTGTTTTTT,CASSRQGANGELFF
TRBJ2-2,NA,NA,TRBV7-6,TGTGCCAGCAGCCTACCTATCGGGGACGACGGGGAGCTGTTTTTT,CASSLPIGDDGELFF
TRBJ2-3,TRBD2,NA,TRBV5-1,TGCGCCAGCAGCTTGGGGACTAGCGGGGGCACAGATACGCAGTATTTT,CASSLGTSGGTDTQYF